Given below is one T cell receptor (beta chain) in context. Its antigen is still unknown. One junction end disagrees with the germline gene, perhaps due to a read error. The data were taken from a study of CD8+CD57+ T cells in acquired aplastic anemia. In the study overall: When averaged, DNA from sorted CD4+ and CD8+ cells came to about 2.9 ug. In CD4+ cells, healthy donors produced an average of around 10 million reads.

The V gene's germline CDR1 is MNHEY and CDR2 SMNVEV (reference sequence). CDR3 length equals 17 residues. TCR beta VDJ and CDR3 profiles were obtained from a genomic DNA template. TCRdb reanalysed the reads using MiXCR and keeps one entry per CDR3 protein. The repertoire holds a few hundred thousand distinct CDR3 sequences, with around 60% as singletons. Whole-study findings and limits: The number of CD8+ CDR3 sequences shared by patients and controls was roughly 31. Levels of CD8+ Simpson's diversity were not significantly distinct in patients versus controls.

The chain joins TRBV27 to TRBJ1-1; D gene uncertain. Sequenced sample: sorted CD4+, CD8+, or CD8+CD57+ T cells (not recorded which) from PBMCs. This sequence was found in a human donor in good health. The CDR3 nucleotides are TGTGCCAGCAGTTTATCACTATTGCGGCTGGGTGACACTGAAGCTTTATTT. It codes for CASSLSLLRLGDTEALF.